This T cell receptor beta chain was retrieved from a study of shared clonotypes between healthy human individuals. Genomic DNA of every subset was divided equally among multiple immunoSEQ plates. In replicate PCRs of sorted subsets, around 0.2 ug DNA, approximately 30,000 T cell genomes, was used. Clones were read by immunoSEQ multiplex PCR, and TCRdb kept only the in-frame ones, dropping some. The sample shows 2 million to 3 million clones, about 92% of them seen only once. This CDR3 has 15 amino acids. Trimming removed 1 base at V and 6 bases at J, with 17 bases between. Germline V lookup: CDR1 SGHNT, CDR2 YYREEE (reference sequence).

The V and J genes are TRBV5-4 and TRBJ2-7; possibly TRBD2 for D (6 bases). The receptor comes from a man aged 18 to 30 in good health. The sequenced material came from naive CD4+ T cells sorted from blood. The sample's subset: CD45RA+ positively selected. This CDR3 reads CASSLRTGGTAEQYF. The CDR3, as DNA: TGTGCCAGCAGCTTGAGAACAGGAGGGACGGCCGAGCAGTACTTC.